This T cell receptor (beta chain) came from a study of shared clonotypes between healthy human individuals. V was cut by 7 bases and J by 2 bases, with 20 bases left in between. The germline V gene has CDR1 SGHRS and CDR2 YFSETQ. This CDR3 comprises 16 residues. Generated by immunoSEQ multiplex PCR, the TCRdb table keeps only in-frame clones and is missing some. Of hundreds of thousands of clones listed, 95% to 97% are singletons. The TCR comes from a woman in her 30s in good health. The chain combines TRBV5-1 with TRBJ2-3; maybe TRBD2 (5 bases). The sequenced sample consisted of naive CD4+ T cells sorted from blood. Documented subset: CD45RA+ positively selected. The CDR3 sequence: CASGHGWLAPTDTQYF. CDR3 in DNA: TGCGCCAGCGGCCACGGATGGCTAGCACCCACAGATACGCAGTATTTT.